The 10 T cell receptor beta chains presented below share a single source sample, sequenced in a study of vaccination and CD4 T cells after COVID-19. Their specific antigens are unknown. Treatment described: 10-day PBMC culture with coronavirus spike peptide pools or control peptides (ViraFEST assay). Cultured CD4+ T-cell DNA underwent Oncomine TCR Beta short-read sequencing. MiXCR, applied by TCRdb to the PCR reads, yields one record per CDR3 protein. The sample includes approximately 2,500 distinct CDR3 sequences, under 35% seen only once; the top ten take 45%. Specimen: CD4+ T cells from blood, cultured in vitro. The receptor source for this set is a human donor who had recovered from COVID-19.

The chain links TRBV19 to TRBJ2-1; 9 nucleotides align to TRBD2. The CDR3 extends over 19 amino acids. The trim removed 5 bases at V and 0 bases at J, leaving 14 bases unmatched. Per germline, CDR1 LNHDA and CDR2 SQIVND (reference sequence). CDR3 sequence reads: CASSPRGSGGLSSYNEQFF. The CDR3 DNA follows: TGTGCCAGTAGTCCCCGGGGTAGCGGGGGCCTTAGCTCCTACAATGAGCAGTTCTTC.

This clonotype occurred a few times. The chain has TRBV7-9 and TRBJ2-7, with unresolved D. Trimming took 1 base from V and 3 from J, leaving 4 bases between them. From germline, CDR1 is SEHNR and CDR2 FQNEAQ (reference sequence). CDR3 length: 12 residues. CDR3 amino acids: CASSLVGYEQYF. In nucleotides, the CDR3 is TGTGCCAGCAGCTTAGTCGGCTACGAGCAGTACTTC. Using reference TRBV7-9 and TRBJ2-7 for the parts outside the CDR3, the full variable domain is DTGVSQNPRHKITKRGQNVTFRCDPISEHNRLYWYRQTLGQGPEFLTYFQNEAQLEKSRLLSDRFSAERPKGSFSTLEIQRTEQGDSAMYLCASSLVGYEQYFGPGTRLTVT.

A few counts support this clonotype. The chain has TRBV5-1 and TRBJ1-5; TRBD1 matches 10 bases. This CDR3 spans 14 amino acids. Germline loops: CDR1 SGHRS, CDR2 YFSETQ. After removal of 3 bases from V and 7 bases from J, the junction contained 4 bases not matched to a gene. CDR3 nucleotides: TGCGCCAGCAGCTCCGGGACAGGGGTACAGCCCCAGCATTTT. Its translation is CASSSGTGVQPQHF. The full variable domain, rest sourced from reference TRBV5-1 and TRBJ1-5, is KAGVTQTPRYLIKTRGQQVTLSCSPISGHRSVSWYQQTPGQGLQFLFEYFSETQRNKGNFPGRFSGRQFSNSRSEMNVSTLELGDSALYLCASSSGTGVQPQHFGDGTRLSIL.

This clonotype is termed medium-sized. The V call is TRBV19, the J call TRBJ1-2; 11 bases are shared with TRBD1. After removal of 10 bases from V and 0 bases from J, the junction contained 7 bases not matched to a gene. The germline V gene encodes CDR1 LNHDA and CDR2 SQIVND (reference sequence). CDR3 length: 15 amino acids. The CDR3 sequence: CATSDRGLSNYGYTF. The CDR3 DNA reads as TGTGCCACCTCGGACAGGGGGCTTTCTAACTATGGCTACACCTTC.

This rearrangement joins TRBV12-3 or TRBV12-4 to TRBJ1-1, with D maybe TRBD1 (6 bases). Trimming stripped 2 bases from V and 10 bases from J, with 14 bases between. This CDR3 has 13 residues. CDR3 bases: TGTGCCAGCAGTTTACTGCTACAGGGCCCAGCTTTCTTT. Amino acid sequence: CASSLLLQGPAFF.

This clonotype is categorized as medium-sized. In nucleotides, the CDR3 is TGTGCCAGCAGTTCAAAAGGGCTCAATCAGCCCCAGCATTTT. It encodes CASSSKGLNQPQHF. The chain is built from TRBV27 and TRBJ1-5; D gene uncertain. V lost 4 bases and J 3 bases, leaving 10 bases between the germline ends. The CDR3 length is 14 residues. Per the germline V gene, CDR1 is MNHEY and CDR2 is SMNVEV (reference sequence).

V usage is TRBV20-1 and J usage is TRBJ2-6; no definite D call. This CDR3 spans 15 amino acids. Trimming took off 0 bases at V and 0 bases at J, with 6 bases between the two ends. Per germline, CDR1 DFQATT and CDR2 SNEGSKA (reference sequence). The CDR3 region has the DNA TGCAGTGCTAGAGATCCCGGCTCTGGGGCCAACGTCCTGACTTTC. Translation: CSARDPGSGANVLTF.

The rearrangement joins TRBV3-1 to TRBJ2-7; possible D gene TRBD1, 6 bases. Germline values: CDR1 LGHDT, CDR2 YNNKEL (reference sequence). The ends were cut back, 5 bases at V and 1 base at J, with 12 bases in the middle. This CDR3 has 14 amino acids. The CDR3: CASSGGGGSYEQYF. The CDR3 coding sequence is TGTGCCAGCAGCGGTGGGGGCGGGTCCTACGAGCAGTACTTC.

This rearrangement joins TRBV5-4 to TRBJ1-2; maybe TRBD1 (5 bases). The CDR3 has 13 residues. With 2 bases removed from V and 0 bases from J, the gap between germline ends came to 5 bases. Germline-derived CDR1 and CDR2 are SGHNT and YYREEE (reference sequence). CDR3 bases: TGTGCCAGCAGCTTACAGGCTAACTATGGCTACACCTTC. Translating gives CASSLQANYGYTF.

The chain is built from TRBV9 and TRBJ1-2; D remains unclear. Germline CDR1 SGDLS, CDR2 YYNGEE. Trimming cost V 3 bases and J 0 bases, with 18 bases left between them. The CDR3 contains 17 residues. This CDR3 reads CASSGSPPPRSNYGYTF. The CDR3 DNA follows: TGTGCCAGCAGCGGGTCTCCCCCACCTCGCTCTAACTATGGCTACACCTTC. Drawing the rest from reference TRBV9 and TRBJ1-2, the complete variable domain is DSGVTQTPKHLITATGQRVTLRCSPRSGDLSVYWYQQSLDQGLQFLIQYYNGEERAKGNILERFSAQQFPDLHSELNLSSLELGDSALYFCASSGSPPPRSNYGYTFGSGTRLTVV.